Detailed here is one T cell receptor (beta chain). This entry comes from a study of Graves' ophthalmopathy and Graves' hyperthyroidism. Study-wide context: A follow-up of 18 months without ophthalmopathy meant that hyperthyroidism was stable.

The sequenced template was RNA, covering the TCR beta CDR3 region. First-round RT-PCR with HTBI primers preceded a second-round multiplex PCR. One entry per CDR3 protein, called by TCRdb with MiXCR from the multiplex PCR reads. This table holds over a million distinct CDR3 sequences, less than 45% found once. Sequencing was performed on peripheral blood or thyroid tissue (not recorded which). The clonotype was recovered from an adult man with Graves' hyperthyroidism.

CDR3 sequence: CAWSAAGHGGTQYF. CDR3 sequence (DNA): TGTGCCTGGAGTGCGGCAGGCCATGGCGGGACCCAGTACTTC. The V and J genes are TRBV30 and TRBJ2-5; D call uncertain. Germline CDR1 is GTSNPN and CDR2 is SVGIG (reference sequence). Trimming cost V 1 base and J 7 bases, with 16 bases left between them. CDR3 size: 14 residues.